The 25 T cell receptor beta chains below all came from one sample that was sequenced in a study of blood T cell repertoires in COVID-19. Produced via immunoSEQ multiplex PCR; TCRdb's table is partial and in-frame only. The sample shows 150,000 or so clones, approximately 83% of them seen only once. Sequenced material: peripheral blood. The receptors shown here come from a human donor in a cohort sampled during active COVID-19.

The rearrangement links TRBV3-1 (or the pseudogene TRBV3-2) to TRBJ1-1; 7 nucleotides align to TRBD1. The germline CDR1 and CDR2 sequences are LGHDT and YNNKEL (reference sequence). The CDR3 totals 16 residues. Trimming cost V 4 bases and J 1 base; bases outside gene matches: 9. CDR3 DNA: TGTGCCAGCAGCCTAATACCGGGACAGAAGAACACTGAAGCTTTCTTT. Its translation: CASSLIPGQKNTEAFF.

The genes are TRBV5-4 and TRBJ1-1, with D unclear. Germline CDR1 and CDR2: SGHNT and YYREEE (reference sequence). CDR3 size: 12 residues. Deletions cut 0 bases from V and 8 bases from J, with 8 bases between. The CDR3 DNA is TGTGCCAGCAGCTTGGCCAATACAGAAGCTTTCTTT. Its translation: CASSLANTEAFF.

The gene calls are TRBV11-2 and TRBJ2-7; 10 bases match TRBD2. Per germline, CDR1 SGHAT and CDR2 FQNNGV. This CDR3 contains 14 residues. With 6 bases clipped from V and 2 bases from J, the junction kept 4 bases outside the gene matches. CDR3 sequence: CASRELAGTYEQYF. The CDR3 region has the DNA TGTGCCAGCAGGGAACTAGCGGGAACCTACGAGCAGTACTTC.

The chain joins TRBV6-2 or TRBV6-3 to TRBJ2-4; weak D call: TRBD1 (6 bases). Per germline, CDR1 MNHEY and CDR2 SVGEGT. The V and J ends lost 6 bases and 5 bases respectively, with 17 bases between them. The CDR3 extends over 15 amino acids. The CDR3 spells CASSRQGFSQNIQYF. The DNA for the CDR3 is TGTGCCAGCAGCCGCCAGGGGTTTAGCCAAAACATTCAGTACTTC.

V usage is TRBV7-3 and J usage is TRBJ1-2; a possible D gene is TRBD1 (6 bases). Trimming removed 2 bases from V and 4 bases from J, with 14 bases in between. CDR3 length: 15 residues. The germline V gene encodes CDR1 SGHTA and CDR2 FQGTGA. CDR3 residues: CASSLSAGEIYGYTF. CDR3 DNA sequence: TGTGCCAGCAGCTTATCGGCAGGGGAGATCTATGGCTACACCTTC.

This chain uses TRBV27 with TRBJ2-7; tentatively, D is TRBD2 (6 bases). The CDR3 has 15 amino acids. Germline values: CDR1 MNHEY, CDR2 SMNVEV (reference sequence). Trimming took 5 bases from V and 7 from J, leaving 21 bases between them. CDR3 DNA sequence: TGTGCCAGCAGTCCGGTCTTCGTCGGGGGTCGGGAGCAGTACTTC. Amino acid sequence: CASSPVFVGGREQYF.

V is TRBV18 and J is TRBJ1-3; D not certain. The V end was cut by 2 bases, the J end by 2 bases, with 13 bases between. Germline CDR1 is KGHSH and CDR2 is LQKENI. The CDR3 is 16 amino acids. The CDR3, as DNA: TGTGCCAGCTCACCAGTTTCAGGAGGCACTGGAAACACCATATATTTT. Translating gives CASSPVSGGTGNTIYF.

The chain couples TRBV11-1 to TRBJ2-5; D is undetermined. This CDR3 is 12 amino acids long. In germline, CDR1 is SGHAT, CDR2 FQDESV (reference sequence). Trimming removed 6 bases at V and 7 bases at J, with 12 bases between. In DNA, the CDR3 is TGTGCCAGCAGGTTTGGCACGGGGACCCAGTACTTC. Translated, it gives CASRFGTGTQYF. Based on the CDR3 plus reference TRBV11-1 and TRBJ2-5, the full variable domain is EAEVAQSPRYKITEKSQAVAFWCDPISGHATLYWYRQILGQGPELLVQFQDESVVDDSQLPKDRFSAERLKGVDSTLKIQPAELGDSAMYLCASRFGTGTQYFGPGTRLLVL.

V is TRBV28 and J is TRBJ1-2; D is unclear. The CDR3 has 17 amino acids. Per germline, CDR1 MDHEN and CDR2 SYDVKM. Between the trimmed V and J ends, which lost 5 bases and 4 bases, there was a span of 23 bases. The CDR3 protein is CASSPPSGDSLLYGYTF. The CDR3, as DNA: TGTGCCAGCAGTCCCCCCTCCGGAGACTCCCTTCTCTATGGCTACACCTTC.

The chain uses TRBV3-1 (or the pseudogene TRBV3-2) and TRBJ1-2; the D is unclear. Germline CDR1 and CDR2: LGHDT and YNNKEL (reference sequence). The CDR3 is made up of 15 amino acids. V was shortened by 2 bases and J by 8 bases, with 18 bases between the two germline ends. CDR3 sequence (DNA): TGTGCCAGCAGCCAACGGGGATCTTGGATTATGGGCTACACCTTC. It specifies CASSQRGSWIMGYTF.

The chain couples TRBV2 to TRBJ2-1; 7 bases map to TRBD2. This CDR3 region has 13 residues. V lost 2 bases, J lost 9 bases, and 4 bases stayed unmatched. From germline, CDR1 is SNHLY and CDR2 FYNNEI. This chain's CDR3 is CASSERGESEQFF. CDR3 DNA: TGTGCCAGCAGTGAACGGGGGGAGAGTGAGCAGTTCTTC.

The chain uses TRBV18 and TRBJ1-2; 9 bases map to TRBD1. The length of the CDR3 is 14 residues. Germline lookup yields CDR1 KGHSH and CDR2 LQKENI. J gave up 4 bases and V 2 bases, and 2 bases lay outside the gene matches. The CDR3 sequence is CASSPTGQGYGYTF. CDR3 nucleotide sequence: TGTGCCAGCTCACCAACGGGACAGGGCTATGGCTACACCTTC.

The chain couples TRBV7-2 to TRBJ2-5, with 7 bases aligning to TRBD1. The V segment lost 0 bases and the J segment 1 base; nucleotides outside the gene matches: 5. The germline V gene encodes CDR1 SGHTA and CDR2 FQGNSA. This CDR3 has 16 amino acids. For the CDR3, the DNA is TGTGCCAGCAGCTTAGCTACAGGGGTCAGCCAAGAGACCCAGTACTTC. This sequence encodes CASSLATGVSQETQYF.

The gene calls are TRBV2 and TRBJ2-7; no clear D gene. Germline assignment: CDR1 SNHLY and CDR2 FYNNEI. This CDR3 is built from 10 residues. V lost 8 bases, J lost 3 bases, and 5 bases lay in between. In DNA, the CDR3 is TGTGCCAGCTGGAGCTACGAGCAGTACTTC. It is translated as CASWSYEQYF. The complete variable domain, with remaining parts taken from reference TRBV2 and TRBJ2-7, reads EPEVTQTPSHQVTQMGQEVILRCVPISNHLYFYWYRQILGQKVEFLVSFYNNEISEKSEIFDDQFSVERPDGSNFTLKIRSTKLEDSAMYFCASWSYEQYFGPGTRLTVT.

The chain has TRBV6-5 and TRBJ1-2; D not resolved. Per germline, CDR1 MNHEY and CDR2 SVGAGI. The V end was cut by 6 bases, the J end by 8 bases, with 16 bases between. The CDR3 covers 13 residues. The CDR3 nucleotides are TGTGCCAGCAGCCGGGGAGGTGGGGAAGGCTACACCTTC. Translated, it gives CASSRGGGEGYTF.

The chain joins TRBV5-6 to TRBJ1-2, with D maybe TRBD1 (5 bases). The CDR3 has 14 residues. The germline V gene encodes CDR1 SGHDT and CDR2 YYEEEE. Trimming took off 4 bases at V and 5 bases at J, with 15 bases between the two ends. CDR3 sequence: CASSPFQGWYGYTF. The DNA for the CDR3 is TGTGCCAGCAGCCCCTTTCAGGGTTGGTATGGCTACACCTTC.

The chain carries TRBV5-8 and TRBJ2-1; D is perhaps TRBD2 (5 bases). Germline V CDR1 and CDR2: SGHTS, YDEGEE. This CDR3 has 16 amino acids. The germline V and J ends were trimmed by 7 bases and 1 base, with 18 bases remaining between them. The CDR3 region has the DNA TGTGCCAGCCCCCGGGATCCTACTCGTTCCTACAATGAGCAGTTCTTC. Encoded protein: CASPRDPTRSYNEQFF.

The chain uses TRBV19 and TRBJ2-7; 12 bases line up with TRBD1. Germline-derived CDR1 and CDR2 are LNHDA and SQIVND (reference sequence). V gave up 3 bases and J gave up 6 bases; unmatched junction bases: 6. The CDR3 covers 15 residues. CDR3 bases: TGTGCCAGTAGTATGGGACAGGGGGCAACGAGCGAGCAGTACTTC. It yields the protein CASSMGQGATSEQYF.

The V gene is TRBV7-2, the J gene TRBJ2-1, with 7 positions matching TRBD2. The CDR3 has 16 amino acids. Trimming removed 3 bases from V and 6 bases from J; junction bases left unmatched: 11. Germline lookup yields CDR1 SGHTA and CDR2 FQGNSA. CDR3: CASSFGGRIHVNEQFF. The DNA for the CDR3 is TGTGCCAGCAGCTTTGGCGGGAGAATACATGTCAATGAGCAGTTCTTC. Filled out from reference TRBV7-2 and TRBJ2-1, the complete variable domain reads GAGVSQSPSNKVTEKGKDVELRCDPISGHTALYWYRQSLGQGLEFLIYFQGNSAPDKSGLPSDRFSAERTGGSVSTLTIQRTQQEDSAVYLCASSFGGRIHVNEQFFGPGTRLTVL.

The chain has TRBV6-6 and TRBJ2-2, with TRBD2 matching 13 bases. The trim removed 8 bases at V and 5 bases at J, leaving 2 bases unmatched. This CDR3 is built from 14 residues. Germline V gives CDR1 MNHNY, CDR2 SVGAGI (reference sequence). CDR3 sequence: CASGTSGVTGELFF. The CDR3 DNA reads TGTGCCAGCGGGACTAGCGGGGTAACCGGGGAGCTGTTTTTT.

The CDR3 here is CASKTTGIGNQPQHF. The CDR3 region has the DNA TGTGCCAGTAAAACCACAGGGATCGGCAATCAGCCCCAGCATTTT. V usage is TRBV19 and J usage is TRBJ1-5; a possible D gene is TRBD1 (6 bases). This CDR3 is built from 15 residues. In germline, CDR1 is LNHDA, CDR2 SQIVND (reference sequence). The V end lost 7 bases, the J end lost 2 bases, and 15 bases lay between the germline ends.

This clone was recorded a few times. The same CDR3 is also encoded by other DNA sequences in this sample. The chain joins TRBV7-9 to TRBJ2-7, with TRBD1 matching over 8 bases. The CDR3 covers 13 residues. Germline V gene lookup returns CDR1 SEHNR and CDR2 FQNEAQ (reference sequence). Trimming at V came to 6 bases and at J to 3 bases, leaving 4 bases not matched to a gene. In DNA, the CDR3 is TGTGCCAGCAGTTCCACAGGGGGCTACGAGCAGTACTTC. Amino acids: CASSSTGGYEQYF.

V gene TRBV6-1 combines with J gene TRBJ2-2, with 7 bases that match TRBD2. The CDR3 extends over 17 amino acids. Trimming at V came to 0 bases and at J to 8 bases, leaving 12 bases not matched to a gene. The germline V gene encodes CDR1 MNHNS and CDR2 SASEGT. DNA for the CDR3: TGTGCCAGCAGTGAAGCGTTAACTAGCTCCGGGAGGGGGGAGCTGTTTTTT. Translated, it gives CASSEALTSSGRGELFF.

This clone has just one count. Other DNA sequences in the same sample also yield this CDR3. The rearrangement uses TRBV7-2 and TRBJ2-5, with D tentatively TRBD2 (5 bases). Germline V gene sequence: CDR1 SGHTA, CDR2 FQGNSA. V lost 0 bases to trimming and J lost 4 bases, with 9 bases between them. This CDR3 comprises 14 residues. CDR3: CASSLAGRGETQYF. CDR3 DNA sequence: TGTGCCAGCAGCTTAGCAGGCCGGGGAGAGACCCAGTACTTC.

This clone was detected only once. The chain couples TRBV30 to TRBJ1-1; 7 nucleotides agree with TRBD1. The V and J ends lost 4 bases and 5 bases, in that order; junction bases with no gene match: 7. The CDR3 has 13 residues. Germline CDR1 GTSNPN, CDR2 SVGIG (reference sequence). This CDR3 is CAWTGGILTEAFF. CDR3 coding DNA: TGTGCCTGGACAGGGGGGATTCTAACTGAAGCTTTCTTT.